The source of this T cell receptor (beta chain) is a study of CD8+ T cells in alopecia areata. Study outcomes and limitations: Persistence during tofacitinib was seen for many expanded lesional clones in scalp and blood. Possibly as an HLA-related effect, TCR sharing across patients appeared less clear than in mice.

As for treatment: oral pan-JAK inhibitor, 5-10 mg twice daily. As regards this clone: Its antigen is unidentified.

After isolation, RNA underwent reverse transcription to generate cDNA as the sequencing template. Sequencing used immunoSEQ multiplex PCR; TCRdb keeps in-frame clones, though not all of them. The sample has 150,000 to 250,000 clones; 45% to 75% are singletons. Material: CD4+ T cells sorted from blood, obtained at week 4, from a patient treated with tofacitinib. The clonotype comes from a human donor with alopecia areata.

DNA for the CDR3: TGTGCCTGGACGGTTGACAGGAACACTGAAGCTTTCTTT. It is translated as CAWTVDRNTEAFF. The rearrangement joins TRBV30 to TRBJ1-1; maybe TRBD1 (5 bases). Deletions cut 4 bases from V and 1 base from J, with 10 bases between. This CDR3 is built from 13 residues. Germline CDR1 reads GTSNPN; CDR2 reads SVGIG (reference sequence).